Reported below is one T cell receptor (beta chain). Its antigen is unidentified. PCR was performed a second time for about 7 to 12 cycles using a sample-barcoded 5' primer and a J-beta primer mix. TCRdb re-called the 5' RACE reads through MiXCR, storing one row per CDR3 protein. Here the sample spans 1.5 million to 2 million distinct CDR3 sequences, roughly two fifths being singletons. This sample is part of a study of blood T cells in healthy people across ages. Germline lookup yields CDR1 SQVTM and CDR2 ANQGSEA. The CDR3 length is 13 residues. Trimming stripped 4 bases from V and 1 base from J, with 8 bases between. Overall study results and limits: Greater diversity and more naive CD4+ cells were seen in long-lived donors than in aged donors. Naive and antigen-experienced cells were not separated, limiting conclusive comparison.

The donors, all healthy, were Caucasians living in Russia, aged roughly 6 to 100. This chain connects TRBV29-1 to TRBJ1-5; D gene unclear. This clonotype originated in a human donor in good health. The material sequenced was blood. The CDR3 DNA reads TGCAGCGTTGCCATGCGCAGCAATCAGCCCCAGCATTTT. Protein product: CSVAMRSNQPQHF.